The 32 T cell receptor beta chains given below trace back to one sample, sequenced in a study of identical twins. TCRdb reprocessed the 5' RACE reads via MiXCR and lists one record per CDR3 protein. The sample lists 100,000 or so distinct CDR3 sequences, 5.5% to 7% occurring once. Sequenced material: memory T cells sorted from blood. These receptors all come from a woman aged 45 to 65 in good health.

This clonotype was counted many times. CDR3 sequence reads: CSAPIAGVPDTQYF. In DNA form, the CDR3 reads TGCAGTGCTCCAATAGCGGGAGTCCCAGATACGCAGTATTTT. J is TRBJ2-3 and V is TRBV20-1, with 9 bases identical to TRBD2. Losses at the gene ends were 5 bases for V and 4 bases for J; bases not matched to a gene: 7. In germline, CDR1 is DFQATT, CDR2 SNEGSKA (reference sequence). The CDR3 extends over 14 amino acids.

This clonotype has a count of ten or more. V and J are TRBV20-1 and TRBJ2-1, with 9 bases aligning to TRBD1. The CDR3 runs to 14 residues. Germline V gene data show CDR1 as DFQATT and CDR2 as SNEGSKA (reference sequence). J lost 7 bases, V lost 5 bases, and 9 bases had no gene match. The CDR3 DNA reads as TGCAGTGCTCTCCACTTGACAGGGGGGAATGAGCAGTTCTTC. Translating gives CSALHLTGGNEQFF.

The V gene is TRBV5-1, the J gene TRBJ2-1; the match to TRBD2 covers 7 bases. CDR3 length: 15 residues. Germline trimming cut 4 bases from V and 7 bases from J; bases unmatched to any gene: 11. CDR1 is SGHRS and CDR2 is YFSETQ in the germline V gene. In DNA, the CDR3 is TGCGCCAGCAGCCTGATTCTTGACGGGAGGAATGAGCAGTTCTTC. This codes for CASSLILDGRNEQFF.

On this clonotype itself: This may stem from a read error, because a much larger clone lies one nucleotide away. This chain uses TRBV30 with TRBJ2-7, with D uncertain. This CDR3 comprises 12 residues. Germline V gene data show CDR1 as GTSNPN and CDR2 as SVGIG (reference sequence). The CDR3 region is CAWIVSSYDQYF. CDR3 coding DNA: TGTGCCTGGATTGTAAGCTCCTACGATCAGTACTTC.

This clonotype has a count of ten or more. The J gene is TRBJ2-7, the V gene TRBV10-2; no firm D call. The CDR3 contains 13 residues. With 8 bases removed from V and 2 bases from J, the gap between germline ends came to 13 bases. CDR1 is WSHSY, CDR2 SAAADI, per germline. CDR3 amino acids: CASGNGPAYEQYF. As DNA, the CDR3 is TGCGCCAGCGGTAACGGTCCAGCCTACGAGCAGTACTTC.

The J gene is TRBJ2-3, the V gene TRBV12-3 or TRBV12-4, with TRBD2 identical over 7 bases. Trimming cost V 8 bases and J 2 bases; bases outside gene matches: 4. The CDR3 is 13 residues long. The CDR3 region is CASGRENTDTQYF. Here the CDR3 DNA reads TGTGCCAGCGGGAGGGAAAACACAGATACGCAGTATTTT.

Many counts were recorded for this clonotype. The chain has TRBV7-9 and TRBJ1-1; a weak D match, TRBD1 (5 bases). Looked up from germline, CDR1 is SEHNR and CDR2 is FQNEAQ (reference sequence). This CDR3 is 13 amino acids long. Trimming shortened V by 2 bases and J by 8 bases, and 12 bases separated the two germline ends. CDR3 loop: CASSLLGAGEAFF. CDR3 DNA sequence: TGTGCCAGCAGCTTACTTGGGGCGGGGGAAGCTTTCTTT.

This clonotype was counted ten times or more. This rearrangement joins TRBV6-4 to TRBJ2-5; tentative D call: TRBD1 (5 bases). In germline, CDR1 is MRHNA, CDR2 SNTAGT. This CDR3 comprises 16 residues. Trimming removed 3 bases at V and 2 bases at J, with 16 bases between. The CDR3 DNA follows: TGTGCCAGCAGTGAAGGGGCGGCGACAAGTCAAGAGACCCAGTACTTC. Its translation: CASSEGAATSQETQYF.

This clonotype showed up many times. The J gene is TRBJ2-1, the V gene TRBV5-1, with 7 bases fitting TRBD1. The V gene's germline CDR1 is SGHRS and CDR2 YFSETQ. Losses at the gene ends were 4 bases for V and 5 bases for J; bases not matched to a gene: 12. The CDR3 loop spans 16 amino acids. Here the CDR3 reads CASSPAVGGRNNEQFF. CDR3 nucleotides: TGCGCCAGCAGCCCGGCCGTAGGGGGCAGGAACAATGAGCAGTTCTTC.

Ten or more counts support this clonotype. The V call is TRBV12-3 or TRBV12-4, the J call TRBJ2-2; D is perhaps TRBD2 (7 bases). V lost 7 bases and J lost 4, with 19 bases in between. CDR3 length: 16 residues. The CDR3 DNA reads TGTGCCAGCAACATAGGGGGGGCGAGGGGCACCGGGGAGCTGTTTTTT. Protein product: CASNIGGARGTGELFF.

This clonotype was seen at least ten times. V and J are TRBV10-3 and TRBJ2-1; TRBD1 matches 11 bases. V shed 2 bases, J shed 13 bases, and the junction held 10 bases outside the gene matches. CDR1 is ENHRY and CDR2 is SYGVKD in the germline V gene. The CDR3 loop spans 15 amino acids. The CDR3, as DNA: TGTGCCATCAGTGAGCCCGGACAGGGGGCGATTAGTCAGTTCTTC. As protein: CAISEPGQGAISQFF.

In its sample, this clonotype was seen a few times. The DNA for the CDR3 is TGTGCCGCATCCGGGGGACTGCCGGGTGAGCAGTTCTTC. Amino acid sequence: CAASGGLPGEQFF. The V and J genes are TRBV3-1 and TRBJ2-1; D may be TRBD2 (6 bases). In germline, CDR1 is LGHDT, CDR2 YNNKEL (reference sequence). The CDR3 has 13 residues. The V and J ends lost 11 bases and 9 bases respectively, with 20 bases between them.

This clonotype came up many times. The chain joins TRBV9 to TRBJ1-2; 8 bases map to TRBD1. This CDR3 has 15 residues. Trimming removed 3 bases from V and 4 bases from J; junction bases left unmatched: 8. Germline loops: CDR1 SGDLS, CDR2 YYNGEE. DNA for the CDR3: TGTGCCAGCAGCGCCGACAGGGGACTACGCTATGGCTACACCTTC. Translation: CASSADRGLRYGYTF.

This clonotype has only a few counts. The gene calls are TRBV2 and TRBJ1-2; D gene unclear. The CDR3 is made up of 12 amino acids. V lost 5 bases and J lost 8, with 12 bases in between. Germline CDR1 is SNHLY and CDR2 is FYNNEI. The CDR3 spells CASSFSLIGYTF. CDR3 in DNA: TGTGCCAGCAGTTTTTCCTTAATCGGCTACACCTTC.

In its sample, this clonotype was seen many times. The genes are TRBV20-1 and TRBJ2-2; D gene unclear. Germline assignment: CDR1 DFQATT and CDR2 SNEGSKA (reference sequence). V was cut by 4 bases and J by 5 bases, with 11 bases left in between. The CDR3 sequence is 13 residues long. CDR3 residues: CSATKTATGELFF. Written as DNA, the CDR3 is TGCAGTGCTACTAAAACAGCTACCGGGGAGCTGTTTTTT.

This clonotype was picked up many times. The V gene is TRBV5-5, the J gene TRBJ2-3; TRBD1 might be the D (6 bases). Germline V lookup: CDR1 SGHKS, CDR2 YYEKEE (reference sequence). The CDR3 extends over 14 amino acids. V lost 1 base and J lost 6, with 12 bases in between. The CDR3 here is CASSLQQGGDTQYF. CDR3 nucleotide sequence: TGTGCCAGCAGCTTGCAACAGGGTGGTGATACGCAGTATTTT.

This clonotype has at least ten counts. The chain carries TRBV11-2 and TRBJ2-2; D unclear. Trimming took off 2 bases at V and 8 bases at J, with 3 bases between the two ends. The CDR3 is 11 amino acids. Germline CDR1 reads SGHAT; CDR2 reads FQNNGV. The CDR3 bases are TGTGCCAGCAGCTTAAGTGGGGAGCTGTTTTTT. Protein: CASSLSGELFF.

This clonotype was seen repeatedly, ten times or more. DNA of the CDR3: TGTGCCAGCAGTCCGGAGCGAAACGGCAATGAGCAGTTCTTC. This translates into CASSPERNGNEQFF. The J gene is TRBJ2-1, the V gene TRBV7-8, with unresolved D. Germline loops: CDR1 SGHVS, CDR2 FQNEAQ. Trimming took 6 bases from V and 6 from J, leaving 15 bases between them. This CDR3 is 14 amino acids long.

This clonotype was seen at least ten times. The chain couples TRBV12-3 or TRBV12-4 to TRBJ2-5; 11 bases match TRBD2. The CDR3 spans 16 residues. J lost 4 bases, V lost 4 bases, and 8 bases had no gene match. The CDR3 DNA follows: TGTGCCAGCAGTTCGTCGTATAGCGGGAGGGCAGAGACCCAGTACTTC. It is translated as CASSSSYSGRAETQYF.

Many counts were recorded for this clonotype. CDR3 loop: CALGDPSNQPQHF. DNA for the CDR3: TGTGCCCTCGGGGACCCTAGCAATCAGCCCCAGCATTTT. The rearrangement uses TRBV7-9 and TRBJ1-5, with a tentative D call TRBD1 (5 bases). V was cut by 11 bases and J by 0 bases, with 11 bases left in between. Germline CDR1 SEHNR, CDR2 FQNEAQ (reference sequence). This CDR3 contains 13 residues.

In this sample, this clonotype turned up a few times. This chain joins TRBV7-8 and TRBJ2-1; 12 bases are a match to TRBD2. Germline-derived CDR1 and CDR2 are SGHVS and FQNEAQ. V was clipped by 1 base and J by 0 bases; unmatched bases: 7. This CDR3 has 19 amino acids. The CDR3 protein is CASSLGTSGATSSYNEQFF. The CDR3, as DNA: TGTGCCAGCAGCTTAGGGACTAGCGGGGCTACGAGCTCCTACAATGAGCAGTTCTTC.

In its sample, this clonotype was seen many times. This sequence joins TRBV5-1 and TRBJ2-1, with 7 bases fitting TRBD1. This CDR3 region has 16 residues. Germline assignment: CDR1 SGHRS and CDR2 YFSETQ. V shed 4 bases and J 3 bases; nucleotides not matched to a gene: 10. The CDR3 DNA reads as TGCGCCAGCAGCCCAGGGGGTACATCCCTCTACAATGAGCAGTTCTTC. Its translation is CASSPGGTSLYNEQFF.

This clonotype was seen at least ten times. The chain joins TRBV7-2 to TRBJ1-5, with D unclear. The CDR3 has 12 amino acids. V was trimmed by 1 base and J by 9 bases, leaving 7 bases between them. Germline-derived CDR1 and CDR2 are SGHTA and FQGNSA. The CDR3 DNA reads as TGTGCCAGCAGCTTAGAAATCGGGCCCCAGCATTTT. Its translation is CASSLEIGPQHF.

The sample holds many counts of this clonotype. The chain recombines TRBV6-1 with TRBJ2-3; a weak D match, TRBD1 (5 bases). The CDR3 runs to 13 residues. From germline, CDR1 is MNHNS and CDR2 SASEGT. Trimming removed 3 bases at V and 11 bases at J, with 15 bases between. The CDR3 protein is CASSERKAGKQYF. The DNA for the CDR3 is TGTGCCAGCAGTGAGCGTAAGGCAGGGAAGCAGTATTTT.

This CDR3 is CASSYGTANSPLHF. The CDR3 DNA sequence: TGTGCCAGCTCGTACGGGACAGCGAATTCACCCCTCCACTTT. V and J are TRBV6-1 and TRBJ1-6; TRBD1 agrees at 7 bases. J gave up 7 bases and V 8 bases, and 8 bases lay outside the gene matches. This CDR3 is 14 amino acids long. Germline CDR1 and CDR2: MNHNS and SASEGT.

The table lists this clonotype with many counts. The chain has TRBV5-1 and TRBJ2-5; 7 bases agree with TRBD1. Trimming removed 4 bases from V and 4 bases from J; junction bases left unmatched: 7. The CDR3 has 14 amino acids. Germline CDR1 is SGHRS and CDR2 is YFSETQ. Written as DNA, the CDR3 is TGCGCCAGCAGCAAACAGGGGTGGGGAGAGACCCAGTACTTC. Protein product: CASSKQGWGETQYF. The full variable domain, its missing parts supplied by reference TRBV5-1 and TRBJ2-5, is KAGVTQTPRYLIKTRGQQVTLSCSPISGHRSVSWYQQTPGQGLQFLFEYFSETQRNKGNFPGRFSGRQFSNSRSEMNVSTLELGDSALYLCASSKQGWGETQYFGPGTRLLVL.

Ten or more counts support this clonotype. The CDR3 spells CASSSLGTDTQYF. The DNA of the CDR3 is TGTGCCAGCAGCTCGTTGGGAACAGATACGCAGTATTTT. The chain is built from TRBV9 and TRBJ2-3; no clear D gene. Trimming shortened V by 4 bases and J by 3 bases, and 9 bases separated the two germline ends. The germline gives CDR1 SGDLS, CDR2 YYNGEE. The CDR3 totals 13 residues.

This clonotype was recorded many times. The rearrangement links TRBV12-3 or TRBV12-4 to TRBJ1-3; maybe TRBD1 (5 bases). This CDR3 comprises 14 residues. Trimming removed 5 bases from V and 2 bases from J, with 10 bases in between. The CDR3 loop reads CASSPQGTGNTIYF. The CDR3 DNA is TGTGCCAGCAGTCCGCAGGGAACTGGAAACACCATATATTTT.

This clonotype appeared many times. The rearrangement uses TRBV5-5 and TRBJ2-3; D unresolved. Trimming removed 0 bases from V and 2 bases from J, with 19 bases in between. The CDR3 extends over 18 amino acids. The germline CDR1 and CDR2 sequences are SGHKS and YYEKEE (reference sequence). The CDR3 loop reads CASSLALTVVPYTDTQYF. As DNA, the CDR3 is TGTGCCAGCAGCTTGGCGCTGACGGTCGTACCATACACAGATACGCAGTATTTT.

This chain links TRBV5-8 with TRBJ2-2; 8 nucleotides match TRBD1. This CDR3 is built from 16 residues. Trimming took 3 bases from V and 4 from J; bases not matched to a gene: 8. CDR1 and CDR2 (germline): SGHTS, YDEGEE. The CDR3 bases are TGTGCCAGCAGCTCCTGGACAGGGAGTAGCACCGGGGAGCTGTTTTTT. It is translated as CASSSWTGSSTGELFF.

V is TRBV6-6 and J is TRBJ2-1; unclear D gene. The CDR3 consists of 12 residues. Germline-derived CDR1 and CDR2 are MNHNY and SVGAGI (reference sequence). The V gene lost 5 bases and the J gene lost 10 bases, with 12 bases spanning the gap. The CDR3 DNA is TGTGCCAGCAGTCTGCCAGCTTCGGAGCAGTTCTTC. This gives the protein CASSLPASEQFF.

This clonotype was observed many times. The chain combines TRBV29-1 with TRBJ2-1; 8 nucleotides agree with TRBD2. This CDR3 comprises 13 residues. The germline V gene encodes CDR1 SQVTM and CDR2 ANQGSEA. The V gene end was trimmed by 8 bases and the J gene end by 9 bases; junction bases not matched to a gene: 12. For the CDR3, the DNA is TGCAGCTCCTCGGGACTAGTCATCACTGAGCAGTTCTTC. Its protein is CSSSGLVITEQFF.